This T cell receptor beta chain was profiled in a study of sequential checkpoint blockade in melanoma. Background on the study: Maintenance nivolumab came after either treatment sequence.

Described treatment: randomized to nivolumab then ipilimumab (arm A) or the reverse (arm B). None of the patients previously received DNA-damaging chemotherapy. Germline V gives CDR1 SGHNT, CDR2 YYREEE (reference sequence). The CDR3 spans 15 residues. V was cut by 10 bases and J by 1 base, with 21 bases left in between. Generated by immunoSEQ multiplex PCR, the TCRdb table keeps only in-frame clones and is missing some. The profile shows 17,000 or so clones, about two thirds of them singletons. The source material was CD8+ T cells sorted from blood (inferred from file names), sampled from a patient given nivolumab and ipilimumab in sequence. The clonotype comes from a human donor with melanoma. The chain is built from TRBV5-4 and TRBJ2-7; the D gene is possibly TRBD2 (6 bases). The chain's CDR3 is CAGGTTPANSYEQYF. The CDR3 DNA is TGTGCCGGGGGGACGACACCAGCCAATTCCTACGAGCAGTACTTC.